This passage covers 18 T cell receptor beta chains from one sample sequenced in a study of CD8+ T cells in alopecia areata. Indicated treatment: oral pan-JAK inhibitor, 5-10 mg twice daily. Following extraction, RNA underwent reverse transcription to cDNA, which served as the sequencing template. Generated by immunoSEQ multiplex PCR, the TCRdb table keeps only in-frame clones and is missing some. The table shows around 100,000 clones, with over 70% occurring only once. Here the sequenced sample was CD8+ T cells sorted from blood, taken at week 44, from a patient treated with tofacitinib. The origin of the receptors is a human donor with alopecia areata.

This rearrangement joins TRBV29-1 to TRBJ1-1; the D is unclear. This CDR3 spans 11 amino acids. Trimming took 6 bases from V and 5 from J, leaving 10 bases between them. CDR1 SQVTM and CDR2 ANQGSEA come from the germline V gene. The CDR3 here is CSVRSGTEAFF. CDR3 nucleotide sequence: TGCAGCGTGAGATCGGGGACTGAAGCTTTCTTT.

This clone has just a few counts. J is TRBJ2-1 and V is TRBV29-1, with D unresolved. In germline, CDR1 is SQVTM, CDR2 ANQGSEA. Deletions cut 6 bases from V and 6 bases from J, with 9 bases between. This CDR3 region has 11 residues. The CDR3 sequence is CSVPFRNEQFF. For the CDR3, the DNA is TGCAGCGTGCCCTTTCGCAATGAGCAGTTCTTC.

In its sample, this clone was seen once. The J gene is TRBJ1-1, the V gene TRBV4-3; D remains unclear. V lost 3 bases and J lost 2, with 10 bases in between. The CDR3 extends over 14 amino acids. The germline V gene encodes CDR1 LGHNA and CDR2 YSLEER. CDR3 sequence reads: CASSQENRNTEAFF. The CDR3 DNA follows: TGCGCCAGCAGCCAGGAGAATAGAAACACTGAAGCTTTCTTT.

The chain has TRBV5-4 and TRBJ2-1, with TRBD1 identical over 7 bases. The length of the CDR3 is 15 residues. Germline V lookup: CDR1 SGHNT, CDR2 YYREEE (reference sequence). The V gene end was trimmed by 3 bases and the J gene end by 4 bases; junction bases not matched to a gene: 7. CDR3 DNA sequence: TGTGCCAGCAGCTACCGGGACAGCCCTTACAATGAGCAGTTCTTC. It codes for CASSYRDSPYNEQFF.

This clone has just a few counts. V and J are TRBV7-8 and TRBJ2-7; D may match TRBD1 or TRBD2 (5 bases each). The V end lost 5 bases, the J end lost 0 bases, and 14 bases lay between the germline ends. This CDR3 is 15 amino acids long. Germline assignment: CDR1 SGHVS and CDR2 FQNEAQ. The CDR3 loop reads CASSPTGRSSYEQYF. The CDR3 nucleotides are TGTGCCAGCAGCCCAACGGGACGGAGCTCCTACGAGCAGTACTTC.

In DNA form, the CDR3 reads TGTGCCAGCAGTACGGGCGAAAGGGCCACTGAAGCTTTCTTT. Translated, it gives CASSTGERATEAFF. The chain uses TRBV28 and TRBJ1-1; D remains unclear. V lost 5 bases, J lost 4 bases, and 14 bases lay in between. This CDR3 has 14 residues. Germline CDR1 and CDR2: MDHEN and SYDVKM.

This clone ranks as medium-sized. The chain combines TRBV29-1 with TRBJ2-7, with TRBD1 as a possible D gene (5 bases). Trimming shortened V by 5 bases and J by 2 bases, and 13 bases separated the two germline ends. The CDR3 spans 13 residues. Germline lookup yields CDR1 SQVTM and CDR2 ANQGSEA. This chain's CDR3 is CSVLTVQTYEQYF. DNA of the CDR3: TGCAGCGTTCTGACAGTACAAACCTACGAGCAGTACTTC.

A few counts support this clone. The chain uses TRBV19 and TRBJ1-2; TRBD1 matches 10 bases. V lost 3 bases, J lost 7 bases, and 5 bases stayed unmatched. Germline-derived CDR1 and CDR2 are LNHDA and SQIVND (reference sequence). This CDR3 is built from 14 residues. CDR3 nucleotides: TGTGCCAGTAGTATTAGGGACAGGGGCCGTGGCTACACCTTC. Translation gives CASSIRDRGRGYTF.

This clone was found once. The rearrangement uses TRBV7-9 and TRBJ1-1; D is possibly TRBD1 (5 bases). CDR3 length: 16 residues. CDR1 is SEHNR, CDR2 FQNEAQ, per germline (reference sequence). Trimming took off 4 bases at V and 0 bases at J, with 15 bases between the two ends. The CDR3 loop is CASSSNPGLVNTEAFF. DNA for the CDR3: TGTGCCAGCAGCTCAAACCCAGGGTTGGTGAACACTGAAGCTTTCTTT.

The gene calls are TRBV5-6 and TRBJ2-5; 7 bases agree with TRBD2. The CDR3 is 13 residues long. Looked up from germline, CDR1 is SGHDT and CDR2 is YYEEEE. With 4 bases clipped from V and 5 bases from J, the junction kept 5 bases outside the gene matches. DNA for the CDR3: TGTGCCAGCAGCCCTATGGGGGGGGAGACCCAGTACTTC. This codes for CASSPMGGETQYF.

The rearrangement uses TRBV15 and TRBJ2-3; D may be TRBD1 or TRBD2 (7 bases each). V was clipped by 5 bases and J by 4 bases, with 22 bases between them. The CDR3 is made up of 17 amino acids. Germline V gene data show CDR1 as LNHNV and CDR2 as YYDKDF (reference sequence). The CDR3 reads CATSPGQGGPIADTQYF. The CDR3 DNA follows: TGTGCCACCAGCCCGGGCCAGGGGGGGCCCATTGCAGATACGCAGTATTTT.

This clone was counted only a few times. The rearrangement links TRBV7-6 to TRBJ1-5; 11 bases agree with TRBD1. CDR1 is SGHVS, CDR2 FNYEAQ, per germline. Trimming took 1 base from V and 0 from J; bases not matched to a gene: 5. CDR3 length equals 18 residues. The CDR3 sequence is CASSLGTGGRYSNQPQHF. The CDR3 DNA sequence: TGTGCCAGCAGCTTAGGGACAGGGGGCCGTTATAGCAATCAGCCCCAGCATTTT. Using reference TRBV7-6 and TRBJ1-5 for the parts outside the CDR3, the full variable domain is GAGVSQSPRYKVTKRGQDVALRCDPISGHVSLYWYRQALGQGPEFLTYFNYEAQQDKSGLPNDRFSAERPEGSISTLTIQRTEQRDSAMYRCASSLGTGGRYSNQPQHFGDGTRLSIL.

CDR3 region: CASSITGYGNQPQHF. In DNA, the CDR3 is TGTGCCAGTAGTATCACAGGGTACGGCAATCAGCCCCAGCATTTT. The J gene is TRBJ1-5, the V gene TRBV19; a possible D gene is TRBD1 (6 bases). The CDR3 totals 15 residues. The germline V and J ends were trimmed by 3 bases and 2 bases, with 11 bases remaining between them. Germline values: CDR1 LNHDA, CDR2 SQIVND (reference sequence).

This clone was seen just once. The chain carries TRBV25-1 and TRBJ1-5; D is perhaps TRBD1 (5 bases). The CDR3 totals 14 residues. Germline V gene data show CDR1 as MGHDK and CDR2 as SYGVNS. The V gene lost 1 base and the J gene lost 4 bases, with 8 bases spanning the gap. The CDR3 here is CASSEWGGNQPQHF. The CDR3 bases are TGTGCCAGCAGTGAATGGGGGGGGAATCAGCCCCAGCATTTT. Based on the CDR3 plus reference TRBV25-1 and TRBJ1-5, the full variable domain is EADIYQTPRYLVIGTGKKITLECSQTMGHDKMYWYQQDPGMELHLIHYSYGVNSTEKGDLSSESTVSRIRTEHFPLTLESARPSHTSQYLCASSEWGGNQPQHFGDGTRLSIL.

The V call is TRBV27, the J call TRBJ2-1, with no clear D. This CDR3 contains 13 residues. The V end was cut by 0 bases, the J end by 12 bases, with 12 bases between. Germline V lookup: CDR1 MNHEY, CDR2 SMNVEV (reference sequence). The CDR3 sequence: CASSLSRNGLQFF. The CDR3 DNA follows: TGTGCCAGCAGTTTATCTCGCAACGGGTTGCAGTTCTTC.

CDR3 sequence: CASSLGRTGVNEQFF. CDR3 nucleotide sequence: TGTGCCAGCAGCTTAGGTAGGACAGGGGTGAATGAGCAGTTCTTC. The V and J genes are TRBV13 and TRBJ2-1; 9 bases align to TRBD1. CDR1 is PRHDT and CDR2 is FYEKMQ in the germline V gene (reference sequence). This CDR3 has 15 amino acids. J gave up 7 bases and V 0 bases, and 4 bases lay outside the gene matches.

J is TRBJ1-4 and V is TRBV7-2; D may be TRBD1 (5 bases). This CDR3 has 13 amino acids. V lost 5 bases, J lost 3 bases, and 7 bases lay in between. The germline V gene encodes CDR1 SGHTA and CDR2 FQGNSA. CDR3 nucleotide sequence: TGTGCCAGCAGCCCGGGACCTAATGAAAAACTGTTTTTT. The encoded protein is CASSPGPNEKLFF.

In DNA, the CDR3 is TGCGCCAGCAGTGAATTAAGGACAGGGCGAAATGGCTACACCTTC. This codes for CASSELRTGRNGYTF. The chain is built from TRBV10-2 and TRBJ1-2, with 8 bases that match TRBD1. The CDR3 length is 15 residues. Germline V CDR1 and CDR2: WSHSY, SAAADI. Trimming removed 3 bases from V and 6 bases from J; junction bases left unmatched: 9.